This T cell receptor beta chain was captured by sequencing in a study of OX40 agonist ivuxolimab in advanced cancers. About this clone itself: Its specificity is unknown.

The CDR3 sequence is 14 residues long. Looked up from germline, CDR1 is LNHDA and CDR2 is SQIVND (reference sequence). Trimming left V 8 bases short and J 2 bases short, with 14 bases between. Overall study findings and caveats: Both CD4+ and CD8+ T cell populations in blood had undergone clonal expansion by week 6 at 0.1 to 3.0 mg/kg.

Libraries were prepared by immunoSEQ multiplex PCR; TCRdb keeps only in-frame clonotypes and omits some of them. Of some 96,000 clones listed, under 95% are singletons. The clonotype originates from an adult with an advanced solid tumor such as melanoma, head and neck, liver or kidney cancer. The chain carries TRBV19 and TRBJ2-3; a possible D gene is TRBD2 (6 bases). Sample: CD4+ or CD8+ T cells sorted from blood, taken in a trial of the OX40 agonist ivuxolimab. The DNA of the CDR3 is TGTGCCAGTGGACTAAATCTAAACACAGATACGCAGTATTTT. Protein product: CASGLNLNTDTQYF.